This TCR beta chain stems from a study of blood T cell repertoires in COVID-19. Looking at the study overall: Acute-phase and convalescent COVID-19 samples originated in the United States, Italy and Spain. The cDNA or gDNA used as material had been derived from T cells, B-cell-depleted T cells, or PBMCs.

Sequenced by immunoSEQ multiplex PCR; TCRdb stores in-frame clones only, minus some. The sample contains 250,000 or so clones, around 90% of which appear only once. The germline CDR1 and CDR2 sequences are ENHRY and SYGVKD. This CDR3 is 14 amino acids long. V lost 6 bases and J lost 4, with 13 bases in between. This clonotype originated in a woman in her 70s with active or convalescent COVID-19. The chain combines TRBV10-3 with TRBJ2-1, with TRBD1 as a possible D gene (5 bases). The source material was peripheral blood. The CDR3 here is CAISLTASYNEQFF. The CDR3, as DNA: TGTGCCATCAGCCTGACAGCAAGTTACAATGAGCAGTTCTTC.